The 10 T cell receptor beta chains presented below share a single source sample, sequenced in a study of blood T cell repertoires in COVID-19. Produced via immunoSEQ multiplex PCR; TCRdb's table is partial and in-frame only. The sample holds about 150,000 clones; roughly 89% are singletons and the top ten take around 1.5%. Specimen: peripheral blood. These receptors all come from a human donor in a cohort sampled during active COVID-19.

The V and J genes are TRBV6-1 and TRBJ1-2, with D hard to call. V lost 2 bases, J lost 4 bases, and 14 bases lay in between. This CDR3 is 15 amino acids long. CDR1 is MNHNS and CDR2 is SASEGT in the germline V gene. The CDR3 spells CASSEFRGLGYGYTF. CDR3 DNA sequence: TGTGCCAGCAGTGAATTTCGGGGTTTGGGCTATGGCTACACCTTC.

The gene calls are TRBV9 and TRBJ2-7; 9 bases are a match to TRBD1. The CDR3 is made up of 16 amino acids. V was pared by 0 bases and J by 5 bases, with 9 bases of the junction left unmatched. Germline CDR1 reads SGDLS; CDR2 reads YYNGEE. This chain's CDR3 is CASSVAGTGSINEQYF. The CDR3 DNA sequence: TGTGCCAGCAGCGTAGCTGGGACAGGGAGTATTAACGAGCAGTACTTC.

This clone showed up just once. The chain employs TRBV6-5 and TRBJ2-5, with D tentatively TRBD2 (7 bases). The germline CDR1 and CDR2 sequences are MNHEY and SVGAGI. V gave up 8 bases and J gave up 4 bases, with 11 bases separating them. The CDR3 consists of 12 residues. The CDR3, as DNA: TGTGCCAGCGGGGGGGCCGGAGAGACCCAGTACTTC. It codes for CASGGAGETQYF.

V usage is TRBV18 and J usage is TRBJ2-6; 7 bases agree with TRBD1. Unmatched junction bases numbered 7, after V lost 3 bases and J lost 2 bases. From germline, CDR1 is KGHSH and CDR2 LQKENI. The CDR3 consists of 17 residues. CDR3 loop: CASSPLTGAAGANVLTF. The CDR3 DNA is TGTGCCAGCTCACCGTTAACAGGGGCTGCTGGGGCCAACGTCCTGACTTTC.

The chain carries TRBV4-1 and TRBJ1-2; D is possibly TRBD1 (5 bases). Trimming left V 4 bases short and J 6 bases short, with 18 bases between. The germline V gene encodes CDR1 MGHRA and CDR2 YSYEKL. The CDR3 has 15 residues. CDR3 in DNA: TGCGCCAGCAGCCGACCATTCAGGGATCAGAATGGCTACACCTTC. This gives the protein CASSRPFRDQNGYTF.

In DNA, the CDR3 is TGTGCCAGTAGTACGCTAATACTAGCGGGGGGGCCGGAGACCCAGTACTTC. Its protein is CASSTLILAGGPETQYF. J is TRBJ2-5 and V is TRBV19, with 13 bases that match TRBD2. This CDR3 has 17 amino acids. J gave up 5 bases and V 4 bases, and 10 bases lay outside the gene matches. Per the germline V gene, CDR1 is LNHDA and CDR2 is SQIVND (reference sequence).

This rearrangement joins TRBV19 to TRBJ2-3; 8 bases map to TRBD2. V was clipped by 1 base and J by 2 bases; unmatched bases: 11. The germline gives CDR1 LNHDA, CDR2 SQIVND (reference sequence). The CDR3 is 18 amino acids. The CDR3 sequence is CASSIVSGRDTYTDTQYF. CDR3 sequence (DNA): TGTGCCAGTAGTATAGTATCCGGGAGGGACACCTACACAGATACGCAGTATTTT.

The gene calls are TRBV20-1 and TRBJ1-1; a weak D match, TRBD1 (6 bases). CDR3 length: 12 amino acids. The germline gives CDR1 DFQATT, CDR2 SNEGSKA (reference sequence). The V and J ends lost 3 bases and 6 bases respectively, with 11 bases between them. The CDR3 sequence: CSASLRGPEAFF. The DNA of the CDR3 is TGCAGTGCTAGTCTCAGGGGACCTGAAGCTTTCTTT.

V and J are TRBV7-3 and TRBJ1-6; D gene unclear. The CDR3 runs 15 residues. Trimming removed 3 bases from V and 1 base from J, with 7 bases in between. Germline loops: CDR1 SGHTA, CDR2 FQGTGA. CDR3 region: CASSFQASYNSPLHF. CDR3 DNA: TGTGCCAGCAGCTTTCAAGCGTCCTATAATTCACCCCTCCACTTT.

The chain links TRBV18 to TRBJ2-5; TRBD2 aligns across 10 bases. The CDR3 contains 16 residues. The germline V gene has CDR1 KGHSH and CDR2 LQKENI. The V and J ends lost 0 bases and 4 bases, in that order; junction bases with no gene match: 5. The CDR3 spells CASSPPSSGGGETQYF. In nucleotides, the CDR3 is TGTGCCAGCTCACCACCGTCCAGCGGGGGGGGAGAGACCCAGTACTTC. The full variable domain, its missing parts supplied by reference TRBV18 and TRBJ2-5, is NAGVMQNPRHLVRRRGQEARLRCSPMKGHSHVYWYRQLPEEGLKFMVYLQKENIIDESGMPKERFSAEFPKEGPSILRIQQVVRGDSAAYFCASSPPSSGGGETQYFGPGTRLLVL.